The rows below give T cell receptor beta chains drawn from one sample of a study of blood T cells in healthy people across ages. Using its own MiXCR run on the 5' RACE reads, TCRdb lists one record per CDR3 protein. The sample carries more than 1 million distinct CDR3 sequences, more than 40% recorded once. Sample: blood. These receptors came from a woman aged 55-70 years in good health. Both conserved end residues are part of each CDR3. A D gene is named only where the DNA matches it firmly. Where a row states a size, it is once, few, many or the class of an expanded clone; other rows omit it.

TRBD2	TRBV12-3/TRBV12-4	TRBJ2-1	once	TGTGCCAGCAGTCCTGGACTAGCGCCACGCTCCTACAATGAGCAGTTCTTC	CASSPGLAPRSYNEQFF
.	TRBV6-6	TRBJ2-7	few	TGTGCCAGCAGTCGCCGGGACTACGAGCAGTACTTC	CASSRRDYEQYF
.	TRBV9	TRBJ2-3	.	TGTGCCAGCAGCGTAGGCGTAGAGGTTGACACAGATACGCAGTATTTT	CASSVGVEVDTDTQYF
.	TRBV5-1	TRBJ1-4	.	TGCGCCAGCAGCCCGCCGCTTGCAACTAATGAAAAACTGTTTTTT	CASSPPLATNEKLFF
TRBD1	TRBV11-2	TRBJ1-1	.	TGTGCCAGCAGATACTCCGGGACAGGGAGGACTGAAGCTTTCTTT	CASRYSGTGRTEAFF
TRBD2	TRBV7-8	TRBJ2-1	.	TGTGCCAGCAGCCGGGGGGAATACAATGAGCAGTTCTTC	CASSRGEYNEQFF
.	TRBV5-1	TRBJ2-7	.	TGCGCCAGCAGCAAACCGGATTACGAGCAGTACTTC	CASSKPDYEQYF
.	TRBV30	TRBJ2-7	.	TGTGCCTGGAGTAAGGGTTCCCTGTCCCCCTACGAGCAGTACTTC	CAWSKGSLSPYEQYF
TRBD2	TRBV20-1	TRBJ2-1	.	TGCAGTGCTAGACCCAAAACTAGCGGGAGGTACAATGAGCAGTTCTTC	CSARPKTSGRYNEQFF
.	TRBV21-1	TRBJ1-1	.	TGTGCCAGCCCCCGCCTAGGGCGGTCCACTGAAGCTTTCTTT	CASPRLGRSTEAFF
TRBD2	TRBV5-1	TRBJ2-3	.	TGCGCCAGCAGCTTGGCCCCGACTAGCGGGACTCAAGATACGCAGTATTTT	CASSLAPTSGTQDTQYF
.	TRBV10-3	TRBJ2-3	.	TGTGCCATCAGTGAGCAAAGCGATACGCAGTATTTT	CAISEQSDTQYF
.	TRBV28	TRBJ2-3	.	TGTGCCAGCAGTTCCCCGATCCCGGGAGAAGATACGCAGTATTTT	CASSSPIPGEDTQYF